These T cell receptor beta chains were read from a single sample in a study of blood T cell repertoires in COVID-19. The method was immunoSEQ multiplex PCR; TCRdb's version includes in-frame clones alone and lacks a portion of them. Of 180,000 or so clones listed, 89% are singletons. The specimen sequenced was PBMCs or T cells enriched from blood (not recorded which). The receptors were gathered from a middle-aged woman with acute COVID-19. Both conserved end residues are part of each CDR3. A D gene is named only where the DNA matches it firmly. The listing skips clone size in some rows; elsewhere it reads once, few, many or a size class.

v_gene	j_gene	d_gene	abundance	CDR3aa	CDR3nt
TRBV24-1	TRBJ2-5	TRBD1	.	CATSDPTGPQETQYF	TGTGCCACCAGTGATCCGACAGGGCCCCAAGAGACCCAGTACTTC
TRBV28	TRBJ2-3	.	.	CASSPGIPDTQYF	TGTGCCAGCAGCCCAGGGATCCCAGATACGCAGTATTTT
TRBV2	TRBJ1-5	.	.	CASSEIQGNQPQHF	TGTGCCAGCAGTGAGATACAGGGTAATCAGCCCCAGCATTTT
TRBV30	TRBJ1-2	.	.	CAWSVQGRGYTF	TGTGCCTGGAGTGTACAGGGCCGAGGCTACACCTTC
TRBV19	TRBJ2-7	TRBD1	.	CASSQGPGQKHF	TGTGCCAGTAGTCAGGGACCGGGACAGAAGCACTTC
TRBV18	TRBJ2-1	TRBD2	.	CASSPRGLAEQFF	TGTGCCAGCTCACCACGAGGACTAGCAGAGCAGTTCTTC
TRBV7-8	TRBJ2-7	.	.	CASSFDYIYEQYF	TGTGCCAGCAGTTTTGACTACATCTACGAGCAGTACTTC
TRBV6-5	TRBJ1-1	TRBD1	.	CASIADRGSTEAFF	TGTGCCAGCATCGCTGACAGGGGGAGCACTGAAGCTTTCTTT
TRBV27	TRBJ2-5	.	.	CASSLISTGEETQYF	TGTGCCAGCAGTCTCATTTCGACAGGTGAAGAGACCCAGTACTTC
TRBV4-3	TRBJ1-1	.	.	CASSQRRRGPNTEAFF	TGCGCCAGCAGCCAACGCCGCAGGGGACCGAACACTGAAGCTTTCTTT
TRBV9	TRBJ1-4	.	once	CASSPHQGTNEKLFF	TGTGCCAGCAGCCCCCACCAGGGGACTAATGAAAAACTGTTTTTT
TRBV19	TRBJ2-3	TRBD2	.	CASSGSGGPSTDTQYF	TGTGCCAGTAGCGGGAGCGGGGGGCCTAGCACAGATACGCAGTATTTT
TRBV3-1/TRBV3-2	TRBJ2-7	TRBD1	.	CASSQPGTGYYEQYF	TGTGCCAGCAGCCAACCCGGGACAGGGTACTACGAGCAGTACTTC
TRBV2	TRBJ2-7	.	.	CASSTPRVEQYF	TGTGCCAGCTCCACCCCCCGGGTCGAGCAGTACTTC
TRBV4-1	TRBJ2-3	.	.	CASSQIRRTDTQYF	TGCGCCAGCAGCCAAATTCGTCGCACAGATACGCAGTATTTT
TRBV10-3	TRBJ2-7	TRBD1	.	CAISGQDYEQYF	TGTGCCATCAGCGGACAGGACTACGAGCAGTACTTC
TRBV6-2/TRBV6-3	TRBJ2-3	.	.	CASSSPPGEGTDTQYF	TGTGCCAGCAGTTCCCCCCCGGGGGAGGGCACAGATACGCAGTATTTT
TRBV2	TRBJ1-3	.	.	CAVKGAGNTIYF	TGTGCCGTGAAGGGGGCTGGAAACACCATATATTTT
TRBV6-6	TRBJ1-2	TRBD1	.	CASSYSTGNGYTF	TGTGCCAGCAGTTACTCGACAGGGAATGGCTACACCTTC
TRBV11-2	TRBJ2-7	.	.	CASTLDYSTYEQYF	TGTGCCAGCACCTTGGACTACTCCACCTACGAGCAGTACTTC
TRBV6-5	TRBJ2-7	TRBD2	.	CASSYSSSGKYEQYF	TGTGCCAGCAGTTACTCGTCTAGCGGGAAATACGAGCAGTACTTC
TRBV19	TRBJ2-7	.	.	CASSPTDPYEQYF	TGTGCCAGTAGCCCGACAGATCCCTACGAGCAGTACTTC
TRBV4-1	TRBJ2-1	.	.	CASSQRDSYNEQFF	TGCGCCAGCAGCCAGCGGGACAGCTACAATGAGCAGTTCTTC
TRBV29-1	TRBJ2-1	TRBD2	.	CSASGTSGSFYNEQFF	TGCAGCGCGTCCGGGACTAGCGGGAGTTTCTACAATGAGCAGTTCTTC
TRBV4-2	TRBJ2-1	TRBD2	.	CASSQTTGLAGYNEQFF	TGTGCCAGCAGCCAAACTACGGGACTAGCGGGATACAATGAGCAGTTCTTC
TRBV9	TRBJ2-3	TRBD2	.	CASSRTSGVTPPTDTQYF	TGTGCCAGCAGCAGGACTAGCGGGGTGACCCCCCCCACAGATACGCAGTATTTT
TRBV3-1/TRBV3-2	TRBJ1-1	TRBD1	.	CASSHRDSPAFF	TGTGCCAGCAGCCACCGGGACAGCCCAGCTTTCTTT
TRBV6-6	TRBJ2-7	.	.	CASSYSEQKYEQYF	TGTGCCAGCAGTTACTCGGAACAGAAATACGAGCAGTACTTC
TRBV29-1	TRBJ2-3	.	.	CSAWDSGGGKTLTDTQYF	TGCAGCGCTTGGGACAGCGGCGGGGGGAAGACCCTCACAGATACGCAGTATTTT
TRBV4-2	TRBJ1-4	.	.	CASSQSAGDEKLFF	TGTGCCAGCAGCCAATCCGCAGGGGATGAAAAACTGTTTTTT
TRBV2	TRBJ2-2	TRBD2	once	CASRGLAGGPWELFF	TGTGCCAGCAGGGGACTAGCGGGAGGGCCTTGGGAGCTGTTTTTT
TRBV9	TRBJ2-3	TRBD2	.	CASSVVAGLAASTDTQYF	TGTGCCAGCAGCGTCGTTGCGGGACTAGCGGCTAGCACAGATACGCAGTATTTT